Presented here are 23 T cell receptor beta chains from one specimen sequenced in a study of T-cell memory formation after mild COVID-19. TCRdb recomputed calls from the 5' RACE reads with MiXCR, one row per CDR3 protein. Here the sample spans about 430,000 distinct CDR3 sequences, around 24% being singletons. Sequencing was performed on PBMCs or a T cell subset sorted from them (not recorded which). These receptors all come from an adult woman who had mild COVID-19 (a few samples of this study predate the infection). Cell type and time point are not known.

This clonotype was counted a few times. The J gene is TRBJ2-1, the V gene TRBV6-5, with TRBD2 matching 12 bases. The length of the CDR3 is 15 residues. Germline assignment: CDR1 MNHEY and CDR2 SVGAGI. V was pared by 10 bases and J by 3 bases, with 7 bases of the junction left unmatched. This CDR3 is CATGLAGTYYNEQFF. CDR3 sequence (DNA): TGTGCCACAGGACTAGCGGGGACATACTACAATGAGCAGTTCTTC.

In its sample, this clonotype was seen many times. V and J are TRBV11-2 and TRBJ1-1; no clear D gene. V was cut by 6 bases and J by 8 bases, with 22 bases left in between. This CDR3 is 15 amino acids long. The germline V gene encodes CDR1 SGHAT and CDR2 FQNNGV. CDR3 DNA: TGTGCCAGCAGTCCCTATGGCGCCTCACCCGCCGAAGCTTTCTTT. Translating gives CASSPYGASPAEAFF.

The V call is TRBV20-1, the J call TRBJ1-2, with D possibly TRBD1 on 5 matching bases. V dropped 4 bases and J dropped 8 bases, with 17 bases sitting between them. This CDR3 is 13 amino acids long. Germline V gene lookup returns CDR1 DFQATT and CDR2 SNEGSKA (reference sequence). CDR3 sequence: CSATLTEPAGYTF. As DNA, the CDR3 is TGCAGTGCTACTCTGACAGAGCCCGCGGGCTACACCTTC.

In this sample, this clonotype turned up a few times. V usage is TRBV6-5 and J usage is TRBJ2-2; no definite D call. This CDR3 spans 13 amino acids. The ends were cut back, 2 bases at V and 4 bases at J, with 5 bases in the middle. CDR1 and CDR2 (germline): MNHEY, SVGAGI. Written as DNA, the CDR3 is TGTGCCAGCAGTTACGTAATCACCGGGGAGCTGTTTTTT. Residues: CASSYVITGELFF.

The chain couples TRBV5-1 to TRBJ1-4, with D maybe TRBD1 (5 bases). The CDR3 sequence is 15 residues long. From germline, CDR1 is SGHRS and CDR2 YFSETQ. The V end lost 5 bases, the J end lost 4 bases, and 15 bases lay between the germline ends. The CDR3 sequence: CASRSATDYNEKLFF. CDR3 nucleotides: TGCGCCAGCAGATCCGCGACAGATTATAATGAAAAACTGTTTTTT.

This clonotype was observed a few times. CDR3 residues: CASSLQGLNYGYTF. Written as DNA, the CDR3 is TGTGCCAGCAGTTTACAGGGGTTAAACTATGGCTACACCTTC. The V gene is TRBV27, the J gene TRBJ1-2, with D maybe TRBD1 (6 bases). V lost 2 bases and J 2 bases, leaving 9 bases between the germline ends. CDR3 length: 14 amino acids. Germline V gene sequence: CDR1 MNHEY, CDR2 SMNVEV (reference sequence).

This clonotype was observed a single time. This chain uses TRBV6-5 with TRBJ2-7; 13 bases agree with TRBD2. The CDR3 spans 18 residues. Trimming removed 5 bases from V and 4 bases from J; junction bases left unmatched: 14. Germline CDR1 is MNHEY and CDR2 is SVGAGI. The DNA of the CDR3 is TGTGCCAGCAGTATGGGACTAGCGGGGACCGCTAAGACATACGAGCAGTACTTC. Amino acids: CASSMGLAGTAKTYEQYF.

This clonotype showed up just once. This rearrangement joins TRBV4-1 to TRBJ1-1; 7 bases map to TRBD1. The CDR3 runs 16 residues. V lost 0 bases and J lost 1; bases outside the gene matches: 5. The germline gives CDR1 MGHRA, CDR2 YSYEKL. The CDR3 sequence: CASSQDRYRGNTEAFF. The CDR3 DNA reads as TGCGCCAGCAGCCAAGATCGCTACAGGGGGAACACTGAAGCTTTCTTT.

This clonotype was picked up a small number of times. The chain links TRBV6-1 to TRBJ1-5, with D possibly TRBD1 on 5 matching bases. CDR1 is MNHNS, CDR2 SASEGT, per germline. The CDR3 has 14 amino acids. The V end lost 10 bases, the J end lost 5 bases, and 18 bases lay between the germline ends. The CDR3 DNA is TGTGCCACCGCCCGGGGGGTTTTGGATCAGCCCCAGCATTTT. This encodes CATARGVLDQPQHF.

The J gene is TRBJ2-5, the V gene TRBV6-1; TRBD2 might be the D (5 bases). Trimming removed 5 bases from V and 1 base from J, with 11 bases in between. The CDR3 is made up of 14 amino acids. Germline loops: CDR1 MNHNS, CDR2 SASEGT. CDR3 DNA sequence: TGTGCCAGCAGTTCCTCGAGGGCCCAAGAGACCCAGTACTTC. Translating gives CASSSSRAQETQYF.

There are a few counts of this clonotype. This chain uses TRBV11-2 with TRBJ2-2; TRBD1 matches 7 bases. This CDR3 has 17 residues. Germline loops: CDR1 SGHAT, CDR2 FQNNGV. J lost 0 bases, V lost 5 bases, and 9 bases had no gene match. The CDR3 here is CASSAGFGTANTGELFF. As DNA, the CDR3 is TGTGCCAGCAGCGCAGGTTTTGGGACAGCGAACACCGGGGAGCTGTTTTTT.

Only a few counts were recorded for this clonotype. This chain uses TRBV9 with TRBJ2-7; no clear D gene. Germline V gene sequence: CDR1 SGDLS, CDR2 YYNGEE. The CDR3 covers 13 residues. Trimming took off 3 bases at V and 3 bases at J, with 10 bases between the two ends. For the CDR3, the DNA is TGTGCCAGCAGCGAGGGTACCAACTACGAGCAGTACTTC. Its translation: CASSEGTNYEQYF.

In this sample, this clonotype turned up a few times. The genes are TRBV4-1 and TRBJ2-3, with D hard to call. The germline V gene has CDR1 MGHRA and CDR2 YSYEKL. The germline V and J ends were trimmed by 3 bases and 4 bases, with 8 bases remaining between them. The length of the CDR3 is 13 residues. CDR3 sequence (DNA): TGCGCCAGCAGCCATCCCTTCGCAGATACGCAGTATTTT. Its protein product is CASSHPFADTQYF.

This clonotype has a count of ten or more. J is TRBJ2-5 and V is TRBV9; TRBD1 matches 9 bases. V was pared by 7 bases and J by 5 bases, with 12 bases of the junction left unmatched. Germline CDR1 SGDLS, CDR2 YYNGEE. The CDR3 length is 15 residues. CDR3 amino acids: CASGTGTGYRETQYF. The CDR3 nucleotides read TGTGCCAGCGGAACCGGGACAGGGTACCGGGAGACCCAGTACTTC.

This clonotype came up many times. The CDR3 DNA is TGTGCCAGCAGCTTAGAGGGGGCTAGAAAGACCCAGTACTTC. This gives the protein CASSLEGARKTQYF. The chain joins TRBV7-2 to TRBJ2-5; 7 bases line up with TRBD1. V shed 1 base, J shed 6 bases, and the junction held 5 bases outside the gene matches. In germline, CDR1 is SGHTA, CDR2 FQGNSA. CDR3 length: 14 residues.

As DNA, the CDR3 is TGCGCCAGCAGCCCCGGGACAGTTTACGGTGAAGCTTTCTTT. Translating it yields CASSPGTVYGEAFF. V gene TRBV5-1 combines with J gene TRBJ1-1, with 7 bases that match TRBD1. This CDR3 has 14 amino acids. Germline lookup yields CDR1 SGHRS and CDR2 YFSETQ. The V and J ends lost 4 bases and 7 bases, in that order; junction bases with no gene match: 10.

In its sample, this clonotype was seen a few times. The DNA of the CDR3 is TGCGCCAGCAGCTTGGGCAGCAGCCAAAACACTGAAGCTTTCTTT. As protein: CASSLGSSQNTEAFF. The gene calls are TRBV5-1 and TRBJ1-1; D is undetermined. This CDR3 has 15 residues. Germline CDR1 is SGHRS and CDR2 is YFSETQ. V lost 0 bases and J 2 bases, leaving 11 bases between the germline ends.

The chain combines TRBV29-1 with TRBJ2-7; 10 bases are a match to TRBD1. CDR3 length equals 15 residues. CDR1 is SQVTM and CDR2 is ANQGSEA in the germline V gene. Trimming took 0 bases from V and 4 from J; bases not matched to a gene: 6. The CDR3 DNA sequence: TGCAGCGTTGAAGATGAGGGGACAGGGGCTTACGAGCAGTACTTC. As protein: CSVEDEGTGAYEQYF.

The chain links TRBV28 to TRBJ2-3; the match to TRBD1 covers 9 bases. Germline V lookup: CDR1 MDHEN, CDR2 SYDVKM. The CDR3 contains 14 residues. Germline trimming cut 4 bases from V and 10 bases from J; bases unmatched to any gene: 9. The CDR3 reads CASSSGTGSSAQYF. CDR3 coding DNA: TGTGCCAGCAGTTCCGGGACAGGGAGCTCCGCGCAGTATTTT.

This clonotype has more than one count but fewer than ten. The chain recombines TRBV4-2 with TRBJ2-5; 13 bases are shared with TRBD2. The CDR3 consists of 17 residues. The ends lost 5 bases at V and 0 bases at J; junction bases unmatched: 6. CDR1 is LGHNA, CDR2 YNFKEQ, per germline. CDR3 sequence (DNA): TGTGCCAGCAGCTACGGGACTAGCGGGATGTACCAAGAGACCCAGTACTTC. Amino acids: CASSYGTSGMYQETQYF.

This rearrangement joins TRBV5-4 to TRBJ2-3; 11 bases are shared with TRBD2. Germline CDR1 SGHNT, CDR2 YYREEE (reference sequence). Germline trimming cut 4 bases from V and 4 bases from J; bases unmatched to any gene: 11. CDR3 size: 17 residues. The CDR3 DNA is TGTGCCAGCAGCGCGGGCTTAGCGGGGGGGCGACCAGATACGCAGTATTTT. Translating it yields CASSAGLAGGRPDTQYF.

This chain joins TRBV6-5 and TRBJ1-2; a possible D gene is TRBD1 (6 bases). The V and J ends lost 5 bases and 2 bases respectively, with 18 bases between them. This CDR3 is built from 16 residues. Germline V gives CDR1 MNHEY, CDR2 SVGAGI. This CDR3 reads CASSVTGTPQNYGYTF. Here the CDR3 DNA reads TGTGCCAGCAGTGTCACCGGGACACCACAAAACTATGGCTACACCTTC.

For the CDR3, the DNA is TGTGCCAGCAGCTTAGAGGTTCTGGGAGAGACCCAGTACTTC. It codes for CASSLEVLGETQYF. The rearrangement links TRBV7-2 to TRBJ2-5; unclear D gene. Germline CDR1 and CDR2: SGHTA and FQGNSA. The CDR3 sequence is 14 residues long. V was clipped by 1 base and J by 4 bases, with 10 bases between them.